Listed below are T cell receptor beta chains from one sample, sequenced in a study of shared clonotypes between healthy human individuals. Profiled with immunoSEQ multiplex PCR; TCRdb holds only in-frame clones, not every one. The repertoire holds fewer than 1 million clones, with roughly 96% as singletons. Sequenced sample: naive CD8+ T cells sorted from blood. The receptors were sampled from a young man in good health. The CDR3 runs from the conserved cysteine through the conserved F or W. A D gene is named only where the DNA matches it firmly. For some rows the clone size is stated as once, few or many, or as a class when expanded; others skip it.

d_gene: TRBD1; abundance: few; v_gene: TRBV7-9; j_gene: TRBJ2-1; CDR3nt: TGTGCCAGCAGCCAACAGGGGGTTGCCCATGAGCAGTTCTTC; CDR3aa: CASSQQGVAHEQFF
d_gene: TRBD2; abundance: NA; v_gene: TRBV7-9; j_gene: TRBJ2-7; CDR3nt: TGTGCCAGCAGCTTATCAACTAGCGCGTTATACGAGCAGTACTTC; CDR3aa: CASSLSTSALYEQYF
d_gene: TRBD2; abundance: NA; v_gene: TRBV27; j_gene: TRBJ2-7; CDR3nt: TGTGCCAGCAGTCCGAGCGGGAAAGTCAACGAGCAGTACTTC; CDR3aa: CASSPSGKVNEQYF
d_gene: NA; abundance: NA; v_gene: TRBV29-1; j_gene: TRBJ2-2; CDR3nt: TGCAGCGTTGAAGAAGGGAACACCGGGGAGCTGTTTTTT; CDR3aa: CSVEEGNTGELFF
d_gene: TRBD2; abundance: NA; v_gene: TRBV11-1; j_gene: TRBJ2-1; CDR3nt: TGTGCCAGCAGCACGGGACTAGCGGTTTACAATGAGCAGTTCTTC; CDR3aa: CASSTGLAVYNEQFF
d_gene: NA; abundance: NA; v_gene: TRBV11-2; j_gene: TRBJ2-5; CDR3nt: TGTGCCAGCACCCCCCCGTTCGAGCAAGAGACCCAGTACTTC; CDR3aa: CASTPPFEQETQYF
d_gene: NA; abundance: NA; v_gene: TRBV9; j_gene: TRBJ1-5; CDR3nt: TGTGCCAGCAGCCGGGCCAAAAGGCCCCAGCATTTT; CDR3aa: CASSRAKRPQHF
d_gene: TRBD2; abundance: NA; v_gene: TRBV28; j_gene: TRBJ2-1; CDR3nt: TGTGCCAGCAGTTTAGGTCTAGCGGGCCCCCATAATGAGCAGTTCTTC; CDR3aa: CASSLGLAGPHNEQFF
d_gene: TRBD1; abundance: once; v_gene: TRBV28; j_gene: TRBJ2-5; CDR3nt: TGTGCCAGCAGCCTGGGACAGCCAGAGACCCAGTACTTC; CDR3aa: CASSLGQPETQYF
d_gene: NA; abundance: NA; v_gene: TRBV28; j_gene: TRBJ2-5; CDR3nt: TGTGCCAGCAGTTCCAGGGGCGAGTTTCAAGAGACCCAGTACTTC; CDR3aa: CASSSRGEFQETQYF
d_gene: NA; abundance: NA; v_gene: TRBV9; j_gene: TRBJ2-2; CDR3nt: TGTGCCAGCAAAGCGGGACAAACCGGGGAGCTGTTTTTT; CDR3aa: CASKAGQTGELFF
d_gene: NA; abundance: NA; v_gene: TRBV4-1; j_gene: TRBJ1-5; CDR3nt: TGCGCCAGCAGCCAAGTTGCCCCCGGACAGTATAGCAATCAGCCCCAGCATTTT; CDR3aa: CASSQVAPGQYSNQPQHF
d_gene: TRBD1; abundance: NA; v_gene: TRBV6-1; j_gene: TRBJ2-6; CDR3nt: TGTGCCAGTTGGACAGGGCTTTCTGGGGCCAACGTCCTGACTTTC; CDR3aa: CASWTGLSGANVLTF
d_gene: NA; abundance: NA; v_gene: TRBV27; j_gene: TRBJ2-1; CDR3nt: TGTGCCAGCAGTGCATCCTACAATGAGCAGTTCTTC; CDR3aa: CASSASYNEQFF
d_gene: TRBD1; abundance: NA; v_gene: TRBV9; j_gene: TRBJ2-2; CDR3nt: TGTGCCAGCAGCTTTTCTCAGGGGGCCGGGGAGCTGTTTTTT; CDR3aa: CASSFSQGAGELFF
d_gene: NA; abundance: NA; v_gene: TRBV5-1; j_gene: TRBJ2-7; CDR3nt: TGCGCCAGCAGCTTGGAGTCTAGCGTAGACTCCTACGAGCAGTACTTC; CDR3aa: CASSLESSVDSYEQYF
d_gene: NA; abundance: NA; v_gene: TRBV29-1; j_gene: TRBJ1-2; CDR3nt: TGCAGCGTGGGCAGGGCAGGGACAAACTATGGCTACACCTTC; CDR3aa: CSVGRAGTNYGYTF
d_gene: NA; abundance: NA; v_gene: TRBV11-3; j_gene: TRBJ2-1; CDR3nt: TGTGCCAGCAGCCCCTCTGGGAGCTCCTACAATGAGCAGTTCTTC; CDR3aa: CASSPSGSSYNEQFF
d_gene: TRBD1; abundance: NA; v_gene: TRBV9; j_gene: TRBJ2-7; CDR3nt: TGTGCCAGCAGCGTAGGACAGGGCCTTGGGGAGCAGTACTTC; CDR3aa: CASSVGQGLGEQYF
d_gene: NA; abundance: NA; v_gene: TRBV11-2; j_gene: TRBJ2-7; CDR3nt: TGTGCCAGCAGCTTAGACAGGGGGGCGAGAGAGCAGTACTTC; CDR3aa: CASSLDRGAREQYF
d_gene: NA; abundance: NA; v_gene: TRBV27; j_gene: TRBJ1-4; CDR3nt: TGTGCCAGCAGTTTGATCCCCCCTGAAAAACTGTTTTTT; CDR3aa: CASSLIPPEKLFF
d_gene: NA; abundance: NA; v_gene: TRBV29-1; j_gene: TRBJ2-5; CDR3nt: TGCAGCGGACTACTGGGGGAGACCCAGTACTTC; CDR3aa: CSGLLGETQYF
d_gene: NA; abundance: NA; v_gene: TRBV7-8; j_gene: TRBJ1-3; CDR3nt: TGTGCCAGCAGCTCGGGGACCTCCTCTGGAAACACCATATATTTT; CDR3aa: CASSSGTSSGNTIYF
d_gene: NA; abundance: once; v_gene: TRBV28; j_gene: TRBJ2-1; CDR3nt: TGTGCCAGCAGTCCGGGGGGCGGAAGGGATGAGCAGTTCTTC; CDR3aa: CASSPGGGRDEQFF
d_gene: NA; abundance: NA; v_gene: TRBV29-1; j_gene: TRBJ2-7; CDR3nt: TGCAGCGTTGAAGGTCTAGTCGGGAGCTCCTACGAGCAGTACTTC; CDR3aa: CSVEGLVGSSYEQYF
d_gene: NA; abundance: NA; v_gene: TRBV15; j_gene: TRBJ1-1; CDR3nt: TGTGCCACCAGCAGCTCAATTACTGAAGCTTTCTTT; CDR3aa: CATSSSITEAFF
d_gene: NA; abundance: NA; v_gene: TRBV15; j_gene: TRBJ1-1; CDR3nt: TGTGCCACCAGCAGAGATCTCGTGGGCGGGATAATGAACACTGAAGCTTTCTTT; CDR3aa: CATSRDLVGGIMNTEAFF
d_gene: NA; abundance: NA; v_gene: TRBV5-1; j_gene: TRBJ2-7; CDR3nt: TGCGCCAGCAGCTTGGGGACCTACGAGCAGTACTTC; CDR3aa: CASSLGTYEQYF
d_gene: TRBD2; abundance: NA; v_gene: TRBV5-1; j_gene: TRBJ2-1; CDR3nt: TGCGCCAGCAGTACTAGCGGGAGGCCGGATGAGCAGTTCTTC; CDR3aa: CASSTSGRPDEQFF
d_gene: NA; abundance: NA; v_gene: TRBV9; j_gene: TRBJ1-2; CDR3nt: TGTGCCAGCAGCGTAACTTCTGGGGCGGGTGGCTACACCTTC; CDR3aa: CASSVTSGAGGYTF
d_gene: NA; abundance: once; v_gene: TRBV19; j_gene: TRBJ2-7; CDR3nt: TGTGCCAGTAGTAGCACCCTTCGAGGCGAGCAGTACTTC; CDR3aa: CASSSTLRGEQYF
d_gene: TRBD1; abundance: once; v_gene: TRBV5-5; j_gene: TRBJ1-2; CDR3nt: TGTGCCAGCAGCTTGGAGAGACAGGGACCTGCCTATGGCTACACCTTC; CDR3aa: CASSLERQGPAYGYTF
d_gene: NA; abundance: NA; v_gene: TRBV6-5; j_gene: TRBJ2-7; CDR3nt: TGTGCCAGCAGCTCGTCCAGGGAAAAATCCTACGAGCAGTACTTC; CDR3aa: CASSSSREKSYEQYF
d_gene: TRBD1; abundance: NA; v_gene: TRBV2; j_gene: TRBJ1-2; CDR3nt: TGTGCCAGCAGAGAGGGGGCCGGTGACTATGGCTACACCTTC; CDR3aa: CASREGAGDYGYTF
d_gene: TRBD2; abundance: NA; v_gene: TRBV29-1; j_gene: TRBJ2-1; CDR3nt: TGCAGTCTAGCGGGAGTAAATGAGCAGTTCTTC; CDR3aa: CSLAGVNEQFF
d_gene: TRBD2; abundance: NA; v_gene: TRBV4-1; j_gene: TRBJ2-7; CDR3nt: TGCGCCAGCAGACTTCGACTAGCGGGAAACTACGAGCAGTACTTC; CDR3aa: CASRLRLAGNYEQYF
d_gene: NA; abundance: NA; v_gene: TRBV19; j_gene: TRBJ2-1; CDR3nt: TGTGCCAGTAGTATAACAGGGTACAATGAGCAGTTCTTC; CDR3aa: CASSITGYNEQFF
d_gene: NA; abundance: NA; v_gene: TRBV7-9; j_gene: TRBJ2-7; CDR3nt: TGTGCCAGCAGCAAGAAGACAGATACCTACGAGCAGTACTTC; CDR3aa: CASSKKTDTYEQYF
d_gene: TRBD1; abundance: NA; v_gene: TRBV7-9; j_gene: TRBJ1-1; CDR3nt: TGTGCCAGCAACGGGGACAGGGGGAACACTGAAGCTTTCTTT; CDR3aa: CASNGDRGNTEAFF